This T cell receptor (beta chain) comes out of a study of beta chain features in type 1 diabetes (dated by TCRdb to the late 2010s). Broadly, across the study: No differences in mean age, gender distribution, total cell number or subset yield were found between patients and healthy donors. Regulatory and stem cell-like memory subsets were isolated from only 8 patients and 8 healthy donors, whereas naive and central memory subsets came from all 30 or so donors. A total of under 140,000,000 sorted cells were examined across all samples, and the number of cells per subset was strongly correlated with RNA yield. In the study, TCRB repertoires of sorted circulating CD4+ T cell subsets from recently diagnosed type 1 diabetes patients were compared with those of matched healthy donors.

Turning to this clone: Its antigen is unknown. Base-call qualities are not available, and no considerably larger clone is one nucleotide away.

Each donor gave one peripheral blood draw, roughly 0.12 L on average, collected into heparinised tubes. Using a panel that included CD45RO, CCR7, CD25, CD127, CD95 and CD27, naive, central memory, regulatory and stem cell-like memory CD4+ T cells were sorted on a BD FACSAria II. Purity was above 95% for every sorted population. PBMCs were separated immediately by Lymphoprep density gradient centrifugation and were stained directly, without being cultured. To minimize batch effects, samples were stained and sorted in pairs, one healthy donor with one patient per experiment. Its CDR3 holds 14 amino acids, cysteine through phenylalanine. CDR3 DNA only is kept here, 42 bases in frame from base 1. The germline V gene (reference sequence) yields SEHNR for CDR1 and FQNEAQ for CDR2. V loses 5 bases, J loses 5 bases, and the germline ends lie 12 bases apart. All of the isolated RNA was reverse transcribed with the High Capacity cDNA Reverse Transcription Kit, so expressed TCRB transcripts were sequenced. Deep immunoSEQ sequencing was performed on naive, central memory and regulatory T cell samples, with an average of roughly 4 million total reads per sample. Sorted cells were lysed in RLT buffer, and RNA was extracted using DNase-treated RNeasy Micro or Mini kits according to cell number. To prevent cross-contamination, every cell subset was processed on its own, while patient and healthy donor samples were processed together. Using the immunoSEQ multiplex PCR, TCRB sequences were amplified from cDNA into 87-bp fragments spanning the CDR3 region. Sequencing of the amplicons was done on the Illumina HiSeq platform. On the authors' methods: PCR bias was computationally corrected using synthetic template baselines, reads within Hamming distance 2 were collapsed, and singletons that could not be merged were discarded. Reads were aligned to IMGT to assign V, D and J genes, CDR3 length, and insertions or deletions at six rearrangement sites. Within each subset, clonotype counts were normalized to sorted cell number, after which true diversity and Gini coefficients were computed with the tcR R package. The overlap coefficient, calculated on TCRB nucleotide sequences, was used to quantify repertoire sharing. Out-of-frame TCRB sequences from naive cells were analyzed as a proxy for the pre-selection repertoire. TCRdb took this table from immuneACCESS and kept in-frame rearrangements with V and J called. Such tables lack part of the clones; where checked against another copy, unresolved V genes explain under half of the gap, and the rest is unexplained. The D gene and trimming were derived from the DNA, and the V and J assignments and clone size from that table. Counted in this sample were about 620,000 clones; 15% to 19% of them appeared once. The leading ten clones occupy approximately 0.087% of the sample.

The research as a whole found: Only small numbers of individuals were included in the HLA sub-analyses, which left unresolved whether HLA type had any influence on TCRB rearrangement. At VDJ recombination sites, patients with type 1 diabetes made fewer insertions and deleted more nucleotides, a pattern implying thymic rearrangement abnormalities. Naive, central memory and regulatory TCRB repertoires appeared more similar among patients than among healthy donors. In all four CD4+ subsets, TCRB CDR3 length was moderately but significantly shorter in type 1 diabetes patients. PCR might favor shorter templates, but patient and control samples were amplified and corrected together, so any skew would affect both groups equally. Because cDNA rather than genomic DNA was sequenced, highly expressing activated cells could have been over-represented, although no difference in activation and CD3 levels was found between groups.

The sequencing sample was made of naive CD4+ T cells from blood. This sample's cell subset or site label indicates: true naive CD4+ T cells. The receptor comes from a man aged 18 to 29 in good health. Recombination linked TRBV7-9 to TRBJ2-2, with an unclear D gene assignment. The CDR3 here reads CASSHRVLTGELFF. The bases are TGTGCCAGCAGCCACCGGGTCCTTACCGGGGAGCTGTTTTTT.